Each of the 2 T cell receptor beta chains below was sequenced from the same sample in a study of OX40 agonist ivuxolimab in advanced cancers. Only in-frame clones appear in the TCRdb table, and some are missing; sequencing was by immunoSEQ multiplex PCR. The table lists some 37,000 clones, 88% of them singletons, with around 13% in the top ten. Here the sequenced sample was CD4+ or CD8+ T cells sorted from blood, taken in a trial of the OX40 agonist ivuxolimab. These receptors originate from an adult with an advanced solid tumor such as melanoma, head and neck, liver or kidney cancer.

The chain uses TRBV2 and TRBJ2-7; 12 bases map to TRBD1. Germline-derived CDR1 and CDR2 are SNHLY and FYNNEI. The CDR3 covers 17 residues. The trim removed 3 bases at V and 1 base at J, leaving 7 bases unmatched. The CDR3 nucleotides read TGTGCCAGCAGTGATCCCCGGGACAGGGGGCGTTCCTACGAGCAGTACTTC. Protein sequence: CASSDPRDRGRSYEQYF.

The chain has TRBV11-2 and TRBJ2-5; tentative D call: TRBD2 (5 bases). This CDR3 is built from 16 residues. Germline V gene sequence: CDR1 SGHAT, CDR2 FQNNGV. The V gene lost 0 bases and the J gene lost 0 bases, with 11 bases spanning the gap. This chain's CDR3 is CASSLEASWYQETQYF. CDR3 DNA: TGTGCCAGCAGCTTAGAGGCTAGCTGGTACCAAGAGACCCAGTACTTC.